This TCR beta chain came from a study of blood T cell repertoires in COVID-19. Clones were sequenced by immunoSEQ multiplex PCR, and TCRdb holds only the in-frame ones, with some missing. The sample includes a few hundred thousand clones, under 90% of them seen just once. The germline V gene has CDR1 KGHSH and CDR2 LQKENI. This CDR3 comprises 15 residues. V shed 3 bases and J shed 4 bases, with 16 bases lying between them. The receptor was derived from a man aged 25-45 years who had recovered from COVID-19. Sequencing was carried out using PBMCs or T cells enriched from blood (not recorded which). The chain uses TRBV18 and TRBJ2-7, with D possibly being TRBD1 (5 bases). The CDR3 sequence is CASSPLTVPGYEQYF. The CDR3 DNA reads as TGTGCCAGCTCACCTTTGACAGTTCCTGGGTACGAGCAGTACTTC.